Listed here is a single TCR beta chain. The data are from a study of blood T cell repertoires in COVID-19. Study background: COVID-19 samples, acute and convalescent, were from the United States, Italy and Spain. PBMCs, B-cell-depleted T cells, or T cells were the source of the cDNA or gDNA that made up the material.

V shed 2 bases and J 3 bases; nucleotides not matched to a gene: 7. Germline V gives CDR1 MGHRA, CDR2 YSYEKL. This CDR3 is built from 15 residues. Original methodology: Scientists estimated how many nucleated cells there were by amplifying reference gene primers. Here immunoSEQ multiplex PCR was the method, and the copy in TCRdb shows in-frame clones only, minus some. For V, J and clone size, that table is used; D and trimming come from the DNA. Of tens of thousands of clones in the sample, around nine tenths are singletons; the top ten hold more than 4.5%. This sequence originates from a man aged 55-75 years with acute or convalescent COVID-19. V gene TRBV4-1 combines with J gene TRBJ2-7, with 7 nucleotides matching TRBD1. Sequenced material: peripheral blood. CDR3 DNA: TGCGCCAGCAGCCAAACTCGGACAGGTGGCTACGAGCAGTACTTC. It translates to CASSQTRTGGYEQYF.